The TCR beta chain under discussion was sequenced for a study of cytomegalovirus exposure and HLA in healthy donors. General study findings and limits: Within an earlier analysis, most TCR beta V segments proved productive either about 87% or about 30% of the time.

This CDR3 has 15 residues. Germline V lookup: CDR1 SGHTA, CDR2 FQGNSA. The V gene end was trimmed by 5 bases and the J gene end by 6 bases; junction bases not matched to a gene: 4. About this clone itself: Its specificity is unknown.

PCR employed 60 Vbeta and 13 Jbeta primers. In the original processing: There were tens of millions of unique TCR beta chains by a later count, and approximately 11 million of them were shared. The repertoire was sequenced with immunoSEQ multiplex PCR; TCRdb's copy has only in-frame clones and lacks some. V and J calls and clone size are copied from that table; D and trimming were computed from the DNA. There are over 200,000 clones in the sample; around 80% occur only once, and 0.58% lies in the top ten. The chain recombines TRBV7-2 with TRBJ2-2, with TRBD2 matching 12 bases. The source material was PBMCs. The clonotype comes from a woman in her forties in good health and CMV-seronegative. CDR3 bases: TGTGCCAGCAGCCTGCGGACTAGCGGGGCCGGGGAGCTGTTTTTT. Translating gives CASSLRTSGAGELFF.